The rows below give T cell receptor beta chains drawn from one sample of a study of CD8 T cells in Susac syndrome. In TCRdb, the immunoSEQ multiplex PCR reads were re-called with MiXCR into one record per CDR3 protein. The sample contains some 130,000 distinct CDR3 sequences, under 95% of which appear only once. Specimen: CD8+ T cells from PBMCs. The source of these receptors is a human donor with multiple sclerosis. CDR3s include the opening cysteine and the closing phenylalanine or tryptophan. Each record gives: V gene, D gene, clone size, J gene, CDR3 protein, CDR3 DNA. The D gene is left open where the match is weak. Clone size is not always given. Where it is, it says once, few, many or a class for expanded clones.

TRBV12-3/TRBV12-4	TRBD2	.	TRBJ2-7	CASSHPSGRGNEQYF	TGTGCCAGCAGCCACCCTAGCGGGAGGGGGAACGAGCAGTACTTC
TRBV6-1	TRBD1	.	TRBJ2-3	CASGDRVADTQYF	TGTGCCAGCGGCGACAGGGTTGCAGATACGCAGTATTTT
TRBV6-2/TRBV6-3	.	.	TRBJ1-2	CASSYPVPVYGYTF	TGTGCCAGCAGTTACCCCGTGCCCGTCTATGGCTACACCTTC
TRBV2	TRBD1	.	TRBJ1-5	CASGTGDRGNQPQHF	TGTGCCAGCGGGACAGGGGATCGGGGCAATCAGCCCCAGCATTTT
TRBV6-5	.	.	TRBJ2-2	CASSYGFGHTGELFF	TGTGCCAGCAGTTACGGGTTCGGGCACACCGGGGAGCTGTTTTTT
TRBV12-3/TRBV12-4	.	.	TRBJ1-2	CASSPGTHYGYTF	TGTGCCAGCTCCCCCGGGACCCATTATGGCTACACCTTC
TRBV30	.	.	TRBJ1-2	CAWSSGGVYGYTF	TGTGCCTGGAGTTCGGGGGGTGTCTATGGCTACACCTTC
TRBV23-1	.	.	TRBJ2-4	CASSHPRWEYF	TGCGCCAGCAGTCACCCGAGGTGGGAGTACTTC
TRBV4-2	.	.	TRBJ2-1	CASSQAPGSHEQFF	TGTGCCAGCAGCCAAGCACCGGGATCCCATGAGCAGTTCTTC
TRBV30	.	.	TRBJ2-1	CAWGDAFGEQFF	TGTGCCTGGGGGGACGCCTTTGGGGAGCAGTTCTTC
TRBV14	.	.	TRBJ2-2	CASSHLKTEAGELFF	TGTGCCAGCAGCCACCTAAAAACAGAGGCCGGGGAGCTGTTTTTT
TRBV7-9	.	.	TRBJ1-1	CASSARGIEAFF	TGTGCCAGCAGCGCGCGGGGTATTGAAGCTTTCTTT
TRBV15	TRBD2	few	TRBJ2-7	CATSSLAGVNSYEQYF	TGTGCCACCAGCAGCCTAGCGGGTGTTAACTCCTACGAGCAGTACTTC
TRBV28	.	.	TRBJ1-5	CASSLRAINQPQHF	TGTGCCAGCAGCCTCCGGGCCATCAATCAGCCCCAGCATTTT
TRBV27	.	.	TRBJ2-7	CASSPGWGYSYEQYF	TGTGCCAGCAGTCCCGGGTGGGGCTATTCCTACGAGCAGTACTTC
TRBV5-6	.	few	TRBJ2-7	CASSFPMTYEQYF	TGTGCCAGCAGCTTCCCGATGACCTACGAGCAGTACTTC
TRBV6-5	.	.	TRBJ1-1	CASSYSDGEAFF	TGTGCCAGCAGTTACTCGGACGGTGAAGCTTTCTTT
TRBV30	.	.	TRBJ1-2	CAWSPPGRTEYGYTF	TGTGCCTGGAGCCCACCGGGACGGACAGAGTATGGCTACACCTTC
TRBV7-8	.	.	TRBJ2-1	CASSLGDSGSRNEQFF	TGTGCCAGCAGCTTGGGGGACAGCGGGAGCCGCAATGAGCAGTTCTTC
TRBV7-9	.	.	TRBJ1-1	CASSAGIGGMNTEAFF	TGTGCCAGCAGCGCCGGGATAGGCGGAATGAACACTGAAGCTTTCTTT
TRBV29-1	.	.	TRBJ2-5	CSVGIWEGVLETQYF	TGCAGCGTCGGTATCTGGGAAGGGGTGTTAGAGACCCAGTACTTC
TRBV4-3	.	.	TRBJ1-1	CASSQDNFGPGRAFF	TGCGCCAGCAGCCAAGATAATTTCGGCCCCGGGAGGGCTTTCTTT
TRBV20-1	TRBD2	.	TRBJ2-5	CSASTSGVQETQYF	TGCAGTGCTTCGACTAGCGGGGTACAAGAGACCCAGTACTTC
TRBV12-3/TRBV12-4	TRBD1	once	TRBJ2-3	CASSSRDRFTDTQYF	TGTGCCAGCAGTTCCAGGGACAGATTCACAGATACGCAGTATTTT
TRBV7-6	TRBD1	once	TRBJ1-2	CASSLGTGLGYGYTF	TGTGCCAGCAGCCTCGGGACAGGGCTGGGATATGGCTACACCTTC
TRBV15	TRBD1	.	TRBJ2-7	CATTLTGDSSYEQYF	TGTGCCACCACCCTGACAGGGGATAGCTCCTACGAGCAGTACTTC
TRBV6-1	.	.	TRBJ2-7	CASSLSADTYEQYF	TGTGCCAGCAGTCTCTCGGCGGACACCTACGAGCAGTACTTC
TRBV12-3/TRBV12-4	TRBD2	.	TRBJ2-7	CASSWTSGTYEQYF	TGTGCCAGCAGCTGGACTAGCGGGACGTACGAGCAGTACTTC
TRBV27	.	once	TRBJ2-7	CASSLEADYYEQYF	TGTGCCAGCAGTTTAGAGGCAGACTACTACGAGCAGTACTTC
TRBV7-9	.	.	TRBJ1-1	CASSPVGGPNTEAFF	TGTGCCAGCAGCCCCGTGGGGGGGCCGAACACTGAAGCTTTCTTT
TRBV12-3/TRBV12-4	.	.	TRBJ2-7	CASSPHNERYEQYF	TGTGCCAGCTCCCCCCACAACGAGCGCTACGAGCAGTACTTC
TRBV11-2	.	.	TRBJ1-1	CASSFGATEAFF	TGTGCCAGCAGCTTTGGTGCCACTGAAGCTTTCTTT
TRBV13	TRBD1	.	TRBJ1-6	CASSPGGQGLLNSPLHF	TGTGCCAGCAGCCCAGGGGGCCAGGGATTGTTGAATTCACCCCTCCACTTT
TRBV4-2	.	.	TRBJ2-1	CASSQGVGDYNEQFF	TGTGCCAGCAGCCAAGGGGTGGGGGACTACAATGAGCAGTTCTTC
TRBV13	.	.	TRBJ2-7	CASSQLGGGHSEQYF	TGTGCCAGCAGCCAACTGGGGGGGGGCCACAGCGAGCAGTACTTC
TRBV5-6	.	.	TRBJ2-7	CASSGTNAAWEQYF	TGTGCCAGCAGCGGGACCAACGCAGCGTGGGAGCAGTACTTC